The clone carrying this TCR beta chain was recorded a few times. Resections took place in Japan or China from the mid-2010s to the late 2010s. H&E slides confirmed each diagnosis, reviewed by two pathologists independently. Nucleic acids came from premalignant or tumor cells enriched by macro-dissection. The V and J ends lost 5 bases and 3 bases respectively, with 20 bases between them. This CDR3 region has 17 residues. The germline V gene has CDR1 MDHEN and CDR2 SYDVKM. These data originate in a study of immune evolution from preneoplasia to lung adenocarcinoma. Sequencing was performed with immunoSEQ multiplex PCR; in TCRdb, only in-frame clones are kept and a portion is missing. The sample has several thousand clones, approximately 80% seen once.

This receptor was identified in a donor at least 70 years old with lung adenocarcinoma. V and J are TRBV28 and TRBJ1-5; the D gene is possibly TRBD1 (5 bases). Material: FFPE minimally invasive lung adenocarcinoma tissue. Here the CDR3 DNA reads TGTGCCAGCAGTCCACCAGACCTCGGGACTTACAATCAGCCCCAGCATTTT. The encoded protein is CASSPPDLGTYNQPQHF.